This record concerns one T cell receptor (beta chain) sequence. The source of the sample is a study of blood T cell repertoires in COVID-19. Study summary: T cells, B-cell-depleted T cells, or PBMCs supplied cDNA or gDNA.

Per the authors' pipeline: Estimation of nucleated cell counts relied on the amplification of reference gene primers. The method was immunoSEQ multiplex PCR; TCRdb's version includes in-frame clones alone and lacks a portion of them. The DNA was the basis for D and trimming; V, J and clone size are from that table. The sample includes about 250,000 clones, 80% to 90% of them seen just once. Germline CDR1 and CDR2: SGHAT and FQNNGV. V dropped 5 bases and J dropped 3 bases, with 11 bases sitting between them. CDR3 length equals 14 residues. The sample comprised peripheral blood. V usage is TRBV11-2 and J usage is TRBJ1-3; possibly TRBD1 for D (5 bases). The clonotype originates from a man older than 75 with acute or convalescent COVID-19. The CDR3 loop reads CASSPEGLGNTIYF. CDR3 DNA: TGTGCCAGCAGCCCAGAGGGACTTGGAAACACCATATATTTT.